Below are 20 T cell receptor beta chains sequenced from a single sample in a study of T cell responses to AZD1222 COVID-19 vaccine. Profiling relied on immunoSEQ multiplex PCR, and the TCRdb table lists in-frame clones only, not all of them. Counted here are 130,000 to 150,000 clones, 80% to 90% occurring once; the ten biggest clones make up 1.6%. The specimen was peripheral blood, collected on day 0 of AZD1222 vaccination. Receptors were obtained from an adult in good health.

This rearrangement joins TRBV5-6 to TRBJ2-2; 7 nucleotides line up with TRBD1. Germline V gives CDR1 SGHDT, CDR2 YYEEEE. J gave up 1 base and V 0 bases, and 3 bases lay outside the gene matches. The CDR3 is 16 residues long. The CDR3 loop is CASSLAGQWNTGELFF. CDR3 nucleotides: TGTGCCAGCAGCTTGGCGGGACAGTGGAACACCGGGGAGCTGTTTTTT.

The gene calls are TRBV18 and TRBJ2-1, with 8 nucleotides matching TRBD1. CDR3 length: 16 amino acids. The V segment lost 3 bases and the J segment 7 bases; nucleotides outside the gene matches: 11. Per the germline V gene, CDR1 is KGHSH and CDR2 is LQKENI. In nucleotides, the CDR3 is TGTGCCAGCTCACCGTCCAAGGGACAGGTTTCAAATGAGCAGTTCTTC. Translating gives CASSPSKGQVSNEQFF.

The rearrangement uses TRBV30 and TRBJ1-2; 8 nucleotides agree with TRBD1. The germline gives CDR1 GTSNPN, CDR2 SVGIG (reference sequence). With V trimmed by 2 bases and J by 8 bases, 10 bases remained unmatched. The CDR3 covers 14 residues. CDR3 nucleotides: TGTGCCTGGAGTACCTTACAGGGGGGGTCGGGCTACACCTTC. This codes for CAWSTLQGGSGYTF.

The CDR3 DNA reads TGCGCCAGCAGCCAAGATCTCGGGCAGGGGGGAACTGAAGCTTTCTTT. It specifies CASSQDLGQGGTEAFF. The V and J genes are TRBV4-1 and TRBJ1-1; 7 bases agree with TRBD1. V lost 0 bases and J lost 5; bases outside the gene matches: 9. CDR1 is MGHRA, CDR2 YSYEKL, per germline. The CDR3 loop spans 16 amino acids.

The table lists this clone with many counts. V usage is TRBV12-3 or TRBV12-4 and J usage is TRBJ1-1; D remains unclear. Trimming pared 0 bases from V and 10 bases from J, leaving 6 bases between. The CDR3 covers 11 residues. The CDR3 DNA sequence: TGTGCCAGCAGTTTAGCTGAGGGAGCTTTCTTT. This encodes CASSLAEGAFF.

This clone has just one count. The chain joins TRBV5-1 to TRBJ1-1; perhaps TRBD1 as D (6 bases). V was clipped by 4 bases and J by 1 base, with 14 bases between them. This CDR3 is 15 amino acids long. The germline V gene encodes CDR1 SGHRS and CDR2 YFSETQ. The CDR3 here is CASSTHREGNTEAFF. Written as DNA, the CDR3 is TGCGCCAGCAGCACCCACAGGGAGGGGAACACTGAAGCTTTCTTT.

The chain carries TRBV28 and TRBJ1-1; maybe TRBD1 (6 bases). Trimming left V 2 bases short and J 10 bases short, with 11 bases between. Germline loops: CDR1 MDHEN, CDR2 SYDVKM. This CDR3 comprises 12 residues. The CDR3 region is CASSLKQGGAFF. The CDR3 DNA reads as TGTGCCAGCAGTTTAAAACAGGGTGGAGCTTTCTTT. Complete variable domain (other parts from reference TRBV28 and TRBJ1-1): DVKVTQSSRYLVKRTGEKVFLECVQDMDHENMFWYRQDPGLGLRLIYFSYDVKMKEKGDIPEGYSVSREKKERFSLILESASTNQTSMYLCASSLKQGGAFFGQGTRLTVV.

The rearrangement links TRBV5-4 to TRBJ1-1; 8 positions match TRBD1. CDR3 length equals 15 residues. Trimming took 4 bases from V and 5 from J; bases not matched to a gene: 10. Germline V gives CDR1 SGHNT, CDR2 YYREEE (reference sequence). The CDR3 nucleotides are TGTGCCAGCAGCCGGGAGACAGGGGCCGGGACTGAAGCTTTCTTT. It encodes CASSRETGAGTEAFF.

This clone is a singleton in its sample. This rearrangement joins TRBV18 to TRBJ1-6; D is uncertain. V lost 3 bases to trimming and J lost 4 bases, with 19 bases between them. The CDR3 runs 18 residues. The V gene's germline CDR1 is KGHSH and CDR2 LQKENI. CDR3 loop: CASSPNEATSTYNSPLHF. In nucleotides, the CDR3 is TGTGCCAGCTCACCCAACGAAGCGACATCCACTTATAATTCACCCCTCCACTTT.

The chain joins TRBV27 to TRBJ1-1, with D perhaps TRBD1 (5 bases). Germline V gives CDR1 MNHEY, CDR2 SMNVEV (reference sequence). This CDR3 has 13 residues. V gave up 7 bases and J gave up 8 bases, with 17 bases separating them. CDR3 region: CASNHIGTGEAFF. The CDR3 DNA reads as TGTGCCAGCAACCATATCGGGACGGGAGAAGCTTTCTTT.

The DNA of the CDR3 is TGTGCCAGTAGCCGGACAGGGATCCTCGAGCAGTACTTC. Protein sequence: CASSRTGILEQYF. This chain links TRBV19 with TRBJ2-7; 8 bases align to TRBD1. J gave up 6 bases and V 6 bases, and 7 bases lay outside the gene matches. This CDR3 is built from 13 residues. Germline V gene data show CDR1 as LNHDA and CDR2 as SQIVND (reference sequence).

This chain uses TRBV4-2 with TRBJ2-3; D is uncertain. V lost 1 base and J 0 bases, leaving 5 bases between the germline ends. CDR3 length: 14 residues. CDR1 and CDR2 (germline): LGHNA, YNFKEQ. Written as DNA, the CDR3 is TGTGCCAGCAGCCAAGTCGCCAGCACAGATACGCAGTATTTT. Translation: CASSQVASTDTQYF.

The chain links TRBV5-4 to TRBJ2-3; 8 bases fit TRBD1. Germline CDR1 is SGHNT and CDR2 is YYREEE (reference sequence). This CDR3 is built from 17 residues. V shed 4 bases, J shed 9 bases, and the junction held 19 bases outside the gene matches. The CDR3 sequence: CASSPPVGFRDRRTQYF. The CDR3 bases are TGTGCCAGCAGCCCCCCCGTAGGTTTCCGGGACAGGCGGACGCAGTATTTT.

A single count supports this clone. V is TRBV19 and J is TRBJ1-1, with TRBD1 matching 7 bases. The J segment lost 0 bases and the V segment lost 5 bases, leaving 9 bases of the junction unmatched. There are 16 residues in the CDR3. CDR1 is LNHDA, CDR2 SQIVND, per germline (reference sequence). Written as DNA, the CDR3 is TGTGCCAGTAGTCTGGACCCAGGGGGTATGAACACTGAAGCTTTCTTT. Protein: CASSLDPGGMNTEAFF.

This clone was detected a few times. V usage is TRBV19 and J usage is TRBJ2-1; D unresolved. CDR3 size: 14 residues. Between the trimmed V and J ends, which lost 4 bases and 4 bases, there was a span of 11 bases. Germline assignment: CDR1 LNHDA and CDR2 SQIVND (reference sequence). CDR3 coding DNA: TGTGCCAGTAGTAGGGGTCGAGTTTACAATGAGCAGTTCTTC. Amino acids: CASSRGRVYNEQFF.

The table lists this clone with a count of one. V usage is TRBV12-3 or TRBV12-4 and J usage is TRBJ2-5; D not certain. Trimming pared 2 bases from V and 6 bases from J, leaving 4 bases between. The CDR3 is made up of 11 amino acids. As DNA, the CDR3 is TGTGCCAGCAGTTTAACTCAGACCCAGTACTTC. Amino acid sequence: CASSLTQTQYF.

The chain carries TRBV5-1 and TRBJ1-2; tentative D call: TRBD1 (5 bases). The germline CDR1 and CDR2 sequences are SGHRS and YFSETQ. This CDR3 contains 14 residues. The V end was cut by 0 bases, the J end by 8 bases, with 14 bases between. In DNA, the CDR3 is TGCGCCAGCAGCTTGGGTACCCGGAAGGGGGGCTACACCTTC. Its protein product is CASSLGTRKGGYTF.

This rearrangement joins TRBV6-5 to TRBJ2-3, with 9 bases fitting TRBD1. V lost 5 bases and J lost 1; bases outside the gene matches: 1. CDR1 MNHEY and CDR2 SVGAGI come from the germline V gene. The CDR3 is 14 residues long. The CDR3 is CASSRDRGTDTQYF. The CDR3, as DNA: TGTGCCAGCAGTCGGGACAGGGGCACAGATACGCAGTATTTT.

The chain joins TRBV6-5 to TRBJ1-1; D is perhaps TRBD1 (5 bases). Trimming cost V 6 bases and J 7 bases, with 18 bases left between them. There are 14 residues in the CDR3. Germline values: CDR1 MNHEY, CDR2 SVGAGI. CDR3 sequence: CASSLGPVGGEAFF. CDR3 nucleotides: TGTGCCAGCAGCCTGGGACCGGTCGGGGGTGAAGCTTTCTTT.

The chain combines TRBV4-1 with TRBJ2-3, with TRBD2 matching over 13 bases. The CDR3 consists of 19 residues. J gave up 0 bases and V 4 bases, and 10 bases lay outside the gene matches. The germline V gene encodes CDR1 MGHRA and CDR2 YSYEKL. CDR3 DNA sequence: TGCGCCAGCAGCCGCTGGGGACTAGCGGGAATCGGCAGCACAGATACGCAGTATTTT. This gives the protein CASSRWGLAGIGSTDTQYF.